The 19 T cell receptor beta chains presented below share a single source sample, sequenced in a study of T-cell memory formation after mild COVID-19. TCRdb redid the calling of the 5' RACE reads with MiXCR, one entry per CDR3 protein. The repertoire holds roughly 99,000 distinct CDR3 sequences, with around 15% as singletons. Input material: PBMCs or a T cell subset sorted from them (not recorded which). These receptors came from a man aged 18-30 years who had mild COVID-19 (a few samples of this study predate the infection). Cell type and time point are not known.

The V and J genes are TRBV4-1 and TRBJ1-1; possibly TRBD1 for D (5 bases). With 3 bases removed from V and 8 bases from J, the gap between germline ends came to 10 bases. CDR3 length equals 12 residues. CDR1 MGHRA and CDR2 YSYEKL come from the germline V gene. DNA of the CDR3: TGCGCCAGCAGCCAGGGACCAGGGGAAGCTTTCTTT. It codes for CASSQGPGEAFF.

This chain links TRBV7-2 with TRBJ2-1, with 9 bases identical to TRBD2. CDR1 and CDR2 from the germline V gene are SGHTA and FQGNSA. The CDR3 has 15 amino acids. Trimming cost V 5 bases and J 5 bases; bases outside gene matches: 7. CDR3 protein: CASSVSGGANNEQFF. In DNA form, the CDR3 reads TGTGCCAGCAGCGTTAGCGGGGGAGCGAACAATGAGCAGTTCTTC.

This clonotype was recorded a few times. The CDR3 DNA reads TGTGCCATCAGTGGGGACAGGGAAGACTATGGCTACACCTTC. Its translation is CAISGDREDYGYTF. The chain carries TRBV10-3 and TRBJ1-2; TRBD1 matches 9 bases. Per the germline V gene, CDR1 is ENHRY and CDR2 is SYGVKD. This CDR3 has 14 amino acids. After removal of 4 bases from V and 3 bases from J, the junction contained 3 bases not matched to a gene.

V and J are TRBV28 and TRBJ2-5; tentative D call: TRBD2 (6 bases). The germline V gene has CDR1 MDHEN and CDR2 SYDVKM. V was cut by 7 bases and J by 4 bases, with 13 bases left in between. This CDR3 is 13 amino acids long. The CDR3 loop is CASTGGFGETQYF. The CDR3 DNA reads TGTGCCAGCACCGGGGGATTCGGAGAGACCCAGTACTTC.

This clonotype showed up just once. The chain recombines TRBV7-6 with TRBJ2-5, with D perhaps matching TRBD1 or TRBD2 (5 bases each). In germline, CDR1 is SGHVS, CDR2 FNYEAQ. V was cut by 1 base and J by 4 bases, with 13 bases left in between. CDR3 size: 15 residues. The CDR3 DNA reads TGTGCCAGCAGCTTAGTTCAGGGACGAGGAGAGACCCAGTACTTC. This translates into CASSLVQGRGETQYF.

A few counts support this clonotype. This chain connects TRBV9 to TRBJ2-5; D gene uncertain. CDR1 SGDLS and CDR2 YYNGEE come from the germline V gene. V was pared by 4 bases and J by 5 bases, with 12 bases between. This CDR3 is built from 13 residues. The CDR3 nucleotides are TGTGCCAGCAGCAAAAGGGAAACTGAGACCCAGTACTTC. Protein: CASSKRETETQYF.

In DNA form, the CDR3 reads TGTGCCAGCAGTTTAGGCCTGGGGGGCCGCGGTGAGCAGTTCTTC. Residues: CASSLGLGGRGEQFF. This sequence joins TRBV27 and TRBJ2-1, with D perhaps assigned TRBD1 or TRBD2 (6 bases each). Trimming cost V 2 bases and J 9 bases, with 17 bases left between them. The CDR3 sequence is 15 residues long. CDR1 is MNHEY and CDR2 is SMNVEV in the germline V gene (reference sequence).

V gene TRBV11-2 combines with J gene TRBJ2-1; TRBD1 matches 8 bases. The CDR3 length is 14 residues. Germline values: CDR1 SGHAT, CDR2 FQNNGV. J was trimmed by 6 bases and V by 3 bases; bases with no gene match: 4. In nucleotides, the CDR3 is TGTGCCAGCAGCTTTGGCCAGGGGGCCAATGAGCAGTTCTTC. Translated: CASSFGQGANEQFF.

This clonotype was observed a few times. The chain uses TRBV20-1 and TRBJ2-7; the D gene is possibly TRBD2 (7 bases). V lost 2 bases and J 1 base, leaving 15 bases between the germline ends. The CDR3 covers 15 residues. From germline, CDR1 is DFQATT and CDR2 SNEGSKA (reference sequence). The CDR3 region is CSARQKGGPSYEQYV. The CDR3 DNA sequence: TGCAGTGCTAGACAAAAGGGGGGGCCTTCCTACGAGCAGTACGTC.

The chain recombines TRBV20-1 with TRBJ2-2; D unclear. The CDR3 is 13 residues long. CDR1 DFQATT and CDR2 SNEGSKA come from the germline V gene (reference sequence). Trimming shortened V by 2 bases and J by 5 bases, and 9 bases separated the two germline ends. CDR3 protein: CSARSMETGELFF. CDR3 DNA: TGCAGTGCTAGAAGTATGGAGACCGGGGAGCTGTTTTTT.

This clonotype occurred many times. The chain couples TRBV4-1 to TRBJ1-1, with D unresolved. The CDR3 sequence is 14 residues long. With 1 base removed from V and 1 base from J, the gap between germline ends came to 7 bases. CDR1 is MGHRA and CDR2 is YSYEKL in the germline V gene. Here the CDR3 DNA reads TGCGCCAGCAGCCAAGTCGGATCGAACACTGAAGCTTTCTTT. Protein product: CASSQVGSNTEAFF.

This clonotype came up many times. This chain connects TRBV5-6 to TRBJ2-1, with D unclear. The germline CDR1 and CDR2 sequences are SGHDT and YYEEEE. Deletions cut 1 base from V and 8 bases from J, with 4 bases between. The CDR3 totals 11 residues. The CDR3 coding sequence is TGTGCCAGCAGCTTGTTAGATGAGCAGTTCTTC. Translation: CASSLLDEQFF.

The V and J genes are TRBV5-1 and TRBJ2-2; 11 bases map to TRBD2. V gave up 0 bases and J gave up 7 bases; unmatched junction bases: 5. The CDR3 sequence is 16 residues long. Germline V CDR1 and CDR2: SGHRS, YFSETQ. In DNA form, the CDR3 reads TGCGCCAGCAGCTTGGATGGACTAGCGGGTTTCGGGGAGCTGTTTTTT. It yields the protein CASSLDGLAGFGELFF. Full variable domain (remainder filled in from reference TRBV5-1 and TRBJ2-2): KAGVTQTPRYLIKTRGQQVTLSCSPISGHRSVSWYQQTPGQGLQFLFEYFSETQRNKGNFPGRFSGRQFSNSRSEMNVSTLELGDSALYLCASSLDGLAGFGELFFGEGSRLTVL.

J is TRBJ1-1 and V is TRBV4-2, with 8 bases identical to TRBD1. Germline V lookup: CDR1 LGHNA, CDR2 YNFKEQ. The trim removed 4 bases at V and 1 base at J, leaving 5 bases unmatched. The CDR3 is 15 residues long. CDR3 coding DNA: TGTGCCAGCAGCCTGGAGGACAGGGCGAACACTGAAGCTTTCTTT. Its protein product is CASSLEDRANTEAFF.

This clonotype was found a few times. This sequence joins TRBV10-3 and TRBJ1-6; D call uncertain. Germline V gene lookup returns CDR1 ENHRY and CDR2 SYGVKD. With 4 bases removed from V and 7 bases from J, the gap between germline ends came to 5 bases. The CDR3 is 12 amino acids. In DNA, the CDR3 is TGTGCCATCAGTGTGGGGAATTCACCCCTCCACTTT. It encodes CAISVGNSPLHF.

The rearrangement uses TRBV5-8 and TRBJ2-7; 8 bases align to TRBD1. Per germline, CDR1 SGHTS and CDR2 YDEGEE. V trimming: 3 bases; J trimming: 0 bases; junction bases outside the gene matches: 2. CDR3 length equals 14 residues. The CDR3 nucleotides read TGTGCCAGCAGCTGGACAGGGTCCTCCTACGAGCAGTACTTC. It specifies CASSWTGSSYEQYF.

This clonotype was seen more than once but under ten times. V is TRBV7-9 and J is TRBJ2-7, with 8 nucleotides matching TRBD1. The CDR3 consists of 15 residues. Germline V gives CDR1 SEHNR, CDR2 FQNEAQ (reference sequence). V shed 5 bases, J shed 5 bases, and the junction held 11 bases outside the gene matches. The CDR3: CASSLPTSDRDEQYF. The DNA for the CDR3 is TGTGCCAGCAGCCTACCTACGTCGGACAGGGACGAGCAGTACTTC.

This clonotype was found a few times. The J gene is TRBJ1-1, the V gene TRBV7-9; tentatively, D is TRBD1 (5 bases). The CDR3 loop spans 16 amino acids. CDR1 and CDR2 from the germline V gene are SEHNR and FQNEAQ (reference sequence). The V end lost 5 bases, the J end lost 0 bases, and 16 bases lay between the germline ends. The CDR3 coding sequence is TGTGCCAGCAGCACGGTGCCGGGACGACTGAACACTGAAGCTTTCTTT. This translates into CASSTVPGRLNTEAFF.

In this sample, this clonotype turned up a few times. This chain uses TRBV19 with TRBJ1-5; 7 positions agree with TRBD1. In germline, CDR1 is LNHDA, CDR2 SQIVND (reference sequence). The CDR3 is made up of 15 amino acids. The trim removed 5 bases at V and 7 bases at J, leaving 11 bases unmatched. CDR3 nucleotide sequence: TGTGCCAGTAGTGTCGACAGGGCTTCGGGACAGCCCCAGCATTTT. Its protein is CASSVDRASGQPQHF.